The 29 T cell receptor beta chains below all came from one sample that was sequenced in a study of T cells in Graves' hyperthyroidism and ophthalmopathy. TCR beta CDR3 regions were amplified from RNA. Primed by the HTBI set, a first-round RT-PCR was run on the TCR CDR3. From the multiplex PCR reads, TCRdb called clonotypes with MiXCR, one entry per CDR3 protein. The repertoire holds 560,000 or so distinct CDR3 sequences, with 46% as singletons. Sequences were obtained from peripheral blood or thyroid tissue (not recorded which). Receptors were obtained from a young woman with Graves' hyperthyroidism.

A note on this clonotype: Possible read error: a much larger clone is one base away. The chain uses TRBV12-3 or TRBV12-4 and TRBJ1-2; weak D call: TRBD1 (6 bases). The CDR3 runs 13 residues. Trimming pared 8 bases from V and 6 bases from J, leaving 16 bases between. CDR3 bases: TGTGCCAGCGGTGCCAACAGGGTAAATGGCTACACCTTC. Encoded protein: CASGANRVNGYTF.

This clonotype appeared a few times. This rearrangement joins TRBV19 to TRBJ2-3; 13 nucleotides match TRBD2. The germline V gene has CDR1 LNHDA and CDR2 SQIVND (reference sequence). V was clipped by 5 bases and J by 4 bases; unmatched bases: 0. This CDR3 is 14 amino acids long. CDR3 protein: CASSGLAGADTQYF. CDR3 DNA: TGTGCCAGTAGTGGACTAGCGGGAGCAGATACGCAGTATTTT.

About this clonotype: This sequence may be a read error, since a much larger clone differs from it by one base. The CDR3 nucleotides read TGTGCCAGCAGCTTACCTCAGGGCCGGCCCCAGCATTTT. Protein product: CASSLPQGRPQHF. The chain links TRBV7-2 to TRBJ1-5; D is possibly TRBD1 (5 bases). Trimming cost V 2 bases and J 9 bases, with 11 bases left between them. The CDR3 is made up of 13 amino acids. The germline CDR1 and CDR2 sequences are SGHTA and FQGNSA.

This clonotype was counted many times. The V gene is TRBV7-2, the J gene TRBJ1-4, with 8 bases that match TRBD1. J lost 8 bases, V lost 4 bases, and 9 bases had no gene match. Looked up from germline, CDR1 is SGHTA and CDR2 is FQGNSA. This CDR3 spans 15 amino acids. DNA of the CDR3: TGTGCCAGCAGCTCTAGGACAGGGCCGTACGAAAAACTGTTTTTT. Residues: CASSSRTGPYEKLFF.

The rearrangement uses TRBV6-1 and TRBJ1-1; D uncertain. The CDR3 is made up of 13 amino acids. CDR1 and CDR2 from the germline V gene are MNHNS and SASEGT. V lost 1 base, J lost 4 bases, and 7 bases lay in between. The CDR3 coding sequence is TGTGCCAGCAGTGAAGGGGCTAGCACTGAAGCTTTCTTT. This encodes CASSEGASTEAFF.

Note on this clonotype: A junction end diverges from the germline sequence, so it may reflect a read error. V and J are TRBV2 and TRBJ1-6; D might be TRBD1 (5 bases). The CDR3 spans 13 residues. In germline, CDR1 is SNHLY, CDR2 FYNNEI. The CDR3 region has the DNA TGTACCAGCAGGCAGGGACGGGAGTCACCCCTCCACTTT. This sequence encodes CTSRQGRESPLHF.

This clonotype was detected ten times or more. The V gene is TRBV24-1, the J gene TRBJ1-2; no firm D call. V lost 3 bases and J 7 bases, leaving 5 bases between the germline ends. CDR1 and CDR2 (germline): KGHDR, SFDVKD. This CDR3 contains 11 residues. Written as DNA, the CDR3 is TGTGCCACCAGTGATGCTATTGGCTACACCTTC. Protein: CATSDAIGYTF.

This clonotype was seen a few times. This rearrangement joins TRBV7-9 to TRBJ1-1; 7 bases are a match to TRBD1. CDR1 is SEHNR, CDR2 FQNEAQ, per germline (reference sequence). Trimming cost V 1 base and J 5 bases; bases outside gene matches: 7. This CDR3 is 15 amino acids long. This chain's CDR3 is CASSLERSDRTEAFF. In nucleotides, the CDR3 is TGTGCCAGCAGCTTAGAACGGTCGGACAGGACTGAAGCTTTCTTT.

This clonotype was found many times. The CDR3 region is CASSQGGTGSYEQYF. The DNA of the CDR3 is TGTGCCAGCAGCCAAGGGGGGACTGGCTCCTACGAGCAGTACTTC. The chain couples TRBV7-8 to TRBJ2-7; D tentatively reads TRBD1 or TRBD2 (6 bases each). Trimming shortened V by 5 bases and J by 0 bases, and 14 bases separated the two germline ends. Germline CDR1 is SGHVS and CDR2 is FQNEAQ. This CDR3 is 15 amino acids long.

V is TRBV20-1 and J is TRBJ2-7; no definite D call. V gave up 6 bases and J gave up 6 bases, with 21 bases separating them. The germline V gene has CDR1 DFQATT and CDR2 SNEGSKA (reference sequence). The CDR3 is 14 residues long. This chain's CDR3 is CSARSERKYSEQYF. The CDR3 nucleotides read TGCAGTGCCCGTTCGGAGAGGAAATATTCCGAGCAGTACTTC.

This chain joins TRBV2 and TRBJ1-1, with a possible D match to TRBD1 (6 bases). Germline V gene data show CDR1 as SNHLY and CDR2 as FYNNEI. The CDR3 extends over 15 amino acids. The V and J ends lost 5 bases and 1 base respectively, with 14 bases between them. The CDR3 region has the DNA TGTGCCAGCAGTAAAGGGGAGACAGGGAACACTGAAGCTTTCTTT. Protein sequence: CASSKGETGNTEAFF. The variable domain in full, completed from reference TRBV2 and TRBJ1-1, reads EPEVTQTPSHQVTQMGQEVILRCVPISNHLYFYWYRQILGQKVEFLVSFYNNEISEKSEIFDDQFSVERPDGSNFTLKIRSTKLEDSAMYFCASSKGETGNTEAFFGQGTRLTVV.

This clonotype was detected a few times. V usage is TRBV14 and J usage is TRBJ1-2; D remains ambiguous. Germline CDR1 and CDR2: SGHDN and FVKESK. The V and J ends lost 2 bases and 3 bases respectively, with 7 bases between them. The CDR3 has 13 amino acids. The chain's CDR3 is CASSQHTYYGYTF. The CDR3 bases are TGTGCCAGCAGCCAACATACTTACTATGGCTACACCTTC.

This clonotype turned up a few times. In DNA, the CDR3 is TGTGCCAGCAGCGAGGGACAGGGGGCTTACGAGCAGTACTTC. Encoded protein: CASSEGQGAYEQYF. The chain is built from TRBV13 and TRBJ2-7; 12 bases are a match to TRBD1. Trimming took 5 bases from V and 4 from J; bases not matched to a gene: 3. Germline lookup yields CDR1 PRHDT and CDR2 FYEKMQ (reference sequence). The CDR3 runs 14 residues.

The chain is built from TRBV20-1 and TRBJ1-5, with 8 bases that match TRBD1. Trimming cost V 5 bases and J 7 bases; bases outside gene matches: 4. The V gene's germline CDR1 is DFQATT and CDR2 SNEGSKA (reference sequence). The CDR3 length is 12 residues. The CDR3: CSAGGQGQPQHF. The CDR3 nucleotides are TGCAGTGCTGGAGGACAGGGACAGCCCCAGCATTTT.

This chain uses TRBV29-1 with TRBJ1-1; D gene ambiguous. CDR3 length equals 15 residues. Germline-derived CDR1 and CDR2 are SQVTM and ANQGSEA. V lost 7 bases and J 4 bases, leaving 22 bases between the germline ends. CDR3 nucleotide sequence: TGCAGCGCCATGCCCGGGGAGGGTTTTGGCACTGAAGCTTTCTTT. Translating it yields CSAMPGEGFGTEAFF.

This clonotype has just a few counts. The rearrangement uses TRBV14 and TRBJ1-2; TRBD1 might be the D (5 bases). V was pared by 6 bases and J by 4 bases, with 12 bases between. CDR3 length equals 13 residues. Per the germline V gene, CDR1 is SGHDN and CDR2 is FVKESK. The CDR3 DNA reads TGTGCCAGCAGGGCCAGGGCGACCTATGGCTACACCTTC. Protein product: CASRARATYGYTF.

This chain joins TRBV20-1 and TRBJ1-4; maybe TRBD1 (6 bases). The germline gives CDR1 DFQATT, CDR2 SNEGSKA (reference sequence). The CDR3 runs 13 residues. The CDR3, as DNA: TGCAGCTCCAAGACAGGACCGGATGAAAAACTGTTTTTT. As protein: CSSKTGPDEKLFF.

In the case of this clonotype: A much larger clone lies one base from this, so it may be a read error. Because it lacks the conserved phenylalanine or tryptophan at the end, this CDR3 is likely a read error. The CDR3, as DNA: TGTGCCAGCAGGGGAGGGGGGGGTCCCACTGAAGCTTTCCTT. Residues: CASRGGGGPTEAFL. The genes are TRBV25-1 and TRBJ1-1, with D tentatively TRBD1 (6 bases). This CDR3 has 14 residues. V lost 6 bases, J lost 4 bases, and 15 bases lay in between. CDR1 and CDR2 from the germline V gene are MGHDK and SYGVNS.

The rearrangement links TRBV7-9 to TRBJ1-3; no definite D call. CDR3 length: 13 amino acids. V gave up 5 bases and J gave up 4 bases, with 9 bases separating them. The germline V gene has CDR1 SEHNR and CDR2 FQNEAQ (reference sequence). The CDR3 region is CASSLINGNTIYF. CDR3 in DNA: TGTGCCAGCAGCCTCATAAACGGAAACACCATATATTTT.

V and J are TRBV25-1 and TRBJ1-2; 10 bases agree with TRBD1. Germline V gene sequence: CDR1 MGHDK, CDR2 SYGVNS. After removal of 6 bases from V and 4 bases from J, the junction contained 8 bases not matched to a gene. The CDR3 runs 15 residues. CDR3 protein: CASRLDRGPSYGYTF. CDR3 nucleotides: TGTGCCAGCAGGCTAGACAGGGGGCCGAGCTATGGCTACACCTTC.

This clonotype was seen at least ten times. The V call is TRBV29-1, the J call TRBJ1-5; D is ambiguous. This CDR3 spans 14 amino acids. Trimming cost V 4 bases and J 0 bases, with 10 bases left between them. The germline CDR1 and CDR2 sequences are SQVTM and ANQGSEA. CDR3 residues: CSVGDGYSNQPQHF. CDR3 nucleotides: TGCAGCGTTGGTGATGGGTATAGCAATCAGCCCCAGCATTTT.

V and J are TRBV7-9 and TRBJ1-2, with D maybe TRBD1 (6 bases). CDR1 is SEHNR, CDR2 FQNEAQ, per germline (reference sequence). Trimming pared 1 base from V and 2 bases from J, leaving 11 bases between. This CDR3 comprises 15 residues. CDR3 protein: CASSLEAGANYGYTF. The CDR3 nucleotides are TGTGCCAGCAGCTTAGAAGCAGGGGCCAACTATGGCTACACCTTC.

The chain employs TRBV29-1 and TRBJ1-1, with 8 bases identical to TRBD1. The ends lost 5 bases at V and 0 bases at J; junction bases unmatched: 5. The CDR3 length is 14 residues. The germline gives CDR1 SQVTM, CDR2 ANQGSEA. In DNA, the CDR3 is TGCAGCGTTTGGACAGGGACGATGAACACTGAAGCTTTCTTT. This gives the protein CSVWTGTMNTEAFF.

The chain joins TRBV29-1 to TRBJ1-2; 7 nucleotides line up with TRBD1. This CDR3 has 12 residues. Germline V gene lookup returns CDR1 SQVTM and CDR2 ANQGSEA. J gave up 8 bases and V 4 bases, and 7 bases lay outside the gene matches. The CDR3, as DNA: TGCAGCGTTGGACAGGGAGCTTACGGCTACACCTTC. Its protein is CSVGQGAYGYTF. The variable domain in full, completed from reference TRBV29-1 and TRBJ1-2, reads SAVISQKPSRDICQRGTSLTIQCQVDSQVTMMFWYRQQPGQSLTLIATANQGSEATYESGFVIDKFPISRPNLTFSTLTVSNMSPEDSSIYLCSVGQGAYGYTFGSGTRLTVV.

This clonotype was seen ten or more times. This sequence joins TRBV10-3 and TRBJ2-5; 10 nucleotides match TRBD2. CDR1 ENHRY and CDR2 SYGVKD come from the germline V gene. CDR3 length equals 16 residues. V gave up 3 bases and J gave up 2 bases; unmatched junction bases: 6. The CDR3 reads CAISDTLAGAQETQYF. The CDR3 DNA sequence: TGTGCCATCAGTGACACCCTAGCGGGAGCACAAGAGACCCAGTACTTC.

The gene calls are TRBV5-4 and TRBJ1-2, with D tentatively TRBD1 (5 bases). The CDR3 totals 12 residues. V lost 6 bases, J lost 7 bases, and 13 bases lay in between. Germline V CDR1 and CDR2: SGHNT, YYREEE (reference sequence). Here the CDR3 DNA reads TGTGCCAGCACCGAACAGGAGGGTGGCTACACCTTC. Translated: CASTEQEGGYTF.

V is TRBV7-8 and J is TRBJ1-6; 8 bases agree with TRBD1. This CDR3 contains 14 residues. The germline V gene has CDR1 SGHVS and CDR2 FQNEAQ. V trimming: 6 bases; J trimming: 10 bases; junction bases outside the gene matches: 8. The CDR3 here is CASRNRGFGSPLHF. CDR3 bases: TGTGCCAGCAGAAACAGGGGGTTCGGGTCACCCCTCCACTTT.

The CDR3 is CASSQGQLGSGETQYF. The CDR3 DNA reads TGTGCCAGCAGCCAAGGACAATTGGGTAGCGGGGAGACCCAGTACTTC. V and J are TRBV7-9 and TRBJ2-5, with 7 bases that match TRBD2. This CDR3 is built from 16 residues. CDR1 is SEHNR and CDR2 is FQNEAQ in the germline V gene (reference sequence). With V trimmed by 5 bases and J by 5 bases, 14 bases remained unmatched.

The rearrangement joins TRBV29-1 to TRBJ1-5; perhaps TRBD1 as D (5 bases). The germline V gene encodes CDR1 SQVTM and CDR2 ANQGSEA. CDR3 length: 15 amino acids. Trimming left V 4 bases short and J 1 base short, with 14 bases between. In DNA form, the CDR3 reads TGCAGCGTTGCAGGGACGGGTCTGAGCAATCAGCCCCAGCATTTT. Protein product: CSVAGTGLSNQPQHF.